This T cell receptor beta chain was found in a study of T-cell reconstitution after alpha-beta-depleted transplantation in children. The length of the CDR3 is 16 residues. Germline CDR1 SGHRS, CDR2 YFSETQ. V gave up 4 bases and J gave up 5 bases, with 21 bases separating them. A library of TCRbeta sequences, prepared with unique molecular identifiers, was generated. Each CDR3 protein gets one entry after TCRdb re-called the PCR reads with MiXCR. The sample lists 200,000 to 250,000 distinct CDR3 sequences, about 8.8% seen once, with around 5% in the top ten. This clonotype was observed a few times. This sequence was found in a human donor who donated a stem cell graft to a child with SCID. Sequenced here: PBMCs from the stem cell graft donor, sampled from the stem cell graft. The chain is built from TRBV5-1 and TRBJ1-1, with TRBD1 as a possible D gene (5 bases). CDR3 protein: CASSTHYAQGRTEAFF. In nucleotides, the CDR3 is TGCGCCAGCAGCACACATTACGCCCAGGGAAGGACTGAAGCTTTCTTT.